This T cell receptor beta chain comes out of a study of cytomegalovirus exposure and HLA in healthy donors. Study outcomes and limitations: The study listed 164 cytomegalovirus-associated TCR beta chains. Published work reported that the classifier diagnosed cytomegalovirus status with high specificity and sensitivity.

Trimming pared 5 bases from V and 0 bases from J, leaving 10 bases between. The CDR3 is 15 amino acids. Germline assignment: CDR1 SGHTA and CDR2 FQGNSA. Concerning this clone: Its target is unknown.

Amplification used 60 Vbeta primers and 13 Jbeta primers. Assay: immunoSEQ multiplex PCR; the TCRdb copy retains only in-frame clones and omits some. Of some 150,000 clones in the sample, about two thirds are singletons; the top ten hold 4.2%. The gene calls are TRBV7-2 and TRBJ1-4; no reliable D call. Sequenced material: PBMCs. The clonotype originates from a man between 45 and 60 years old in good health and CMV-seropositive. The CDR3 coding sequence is TGTGCCAGCAGCAATCGCGTCGCAACTAATGAAAAACTGTTTTTT. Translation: CASSNRVATNEKLFF.